This T cell receptor (beta chain) was sequenced for a study of shared clonotypes between healthy human individuals. This clone was counted a single time. Per the authors' pipeline: ImmunoSEQ supplied junction-only sequences lacking quality scores, so filtering was different. The method was immunoSEQ multiplex PCR; TCRdb's version includes in-frame clones alone and lacks a portion of them. The V and J calls and clone size were taken over from that table, and D and trimming were inferred from the DNA. The table lists about 2,500,000 clones, approximately 94% of them singletons. Germline V gene data show CDR1 as SGHRS and CDR2 as YFSETQ. This CDR3 region has 15 residues. With 3 bases clipped from V and 1 base from J, the junction kept 2 bases outside the gene matches.

The clonotype was recovered from a man younger than 35 in good health. The chain combines TRBV5-1 with TRBJ2-2; 8 nucleotides agree with TRBD2. Input material: naive CD4+ T cells sorted from blood. Subset of the sample: CD45RA+ positively selected. In DNA, the CDR3 is TGCGCCAGCAGCTCGGGACTAGAGAACACCGGGGAGCTGTTTTTT. Protein sequence: CASSSGLENTGELFF.